A single T cell receptor beta chain is shown here with its context. The data were produced by immunoSEQ multiplex PCR, yet TCRdb's version contains in-frame clones alone and is incomplete. The data hold roughly 120,000 clones, with approximately 87% observed a single time. This sample stems from a study of control samples from healthy donors and cancer patients. The CDR3 extends over 13 amino acids. Trimming cost V 5 bases and J 0 bases, with 10 bases left between them. Looked up from germline, CDR1 is GTSNPN and CDR2 is SVGIG (reference sequence). The receptor's source is a man aged 25-45 years in good health. V gene TRBV30 combines with J gene TRBJ1-2; D is ambiguous. Sequences were obtained from blood. The CDR3 sequence: CAWGRLPNYGYTF. CDR3 in DNA: TGTGCCTGGGGACGACTACCTAACTATGGCTACACCTTC.